Each of the 28 T cell receptor beta chains below was sequenced from the same sample in a study of pediatric ulcerative colitis. The repertoire was sequenced with immunoSEQ multiplex PCR; TCRdb's copy has only in-frame clones and lacks some. The top ten hold about 1.5% of the sample, which has about 60,000 clones, over 70% seen once. Sequencing input: blood. The origin of the receptors is a boy aged 5-17 years who was a control in a study of pediatric ulcerative colitis.

The chain combines TRBV14 with TRBJ1-5; maybe TRBD1 (6 bases). From germline, CDR1 is SGHDN and CDR2 FVKESK. This CDR3 is 23 amino acids long. Trimming pared 0 bases from V and 9 bases from J, leaving 39 bases between. The CDR3 bases are TGTGCCAGCAGCCAAGACACGATAGGATATGGGTCAGGGGATTCGCCGGGCGTGGGGCCCCAGCATTTT. Amino acid sequence: CASSQDTIGYGSGDSPGVGPQHF. Using reference TRBV14 and TRBJ1-5 for the parts outside the CDR3, the full variable domain is EAGVTQFPSHSVIEKGQTVTLRCDPISGHDNLYWYRRVMGKEIKFLLHFVKESKQDESGMPNNRFLAERTGGTYSTLKVQPAELEDSGVYFCASSQDTIGYGSGDSPGVGPQHFGDGTRLSIL.

This clone was observed a handful of times. The J gene is TRBJ1-6, the V gene TRBV4-2; TRBD1 is a possible D gene (6 bases). The ends were cut back, 0 bases at V and 7 bases at J, with 13 bases in the middle. The CDR3 consists of 16 residues. CDR1 and CDR2 from the germline V gene are LGHNA and YNFKEQ. The CDR3 is CASSQDAQGPNSPLHF. CDR3 nucleotide sequence: TGTGCCAGCAGCCAAGACGCACAGGGCCCCAATTCACCCCTCCACTTT.

V is TRBV7-9 and J is TRBJ2-7, with 11 bases fitting TRBD2. Germline CDR1 and CDR2: SEHNR and FQNEAQ (reference sequence). The CDR3 totals 16 residues. The V segment lost 4 bases and the J segment 4 bases; nucleotides outside the gene matches: 9. This CDR3 is CASSSSTSGRWYEQYF. The CDR3 DNA is TGTGCCAGCAGCTCTTCCACTAGCGGGAGATGGTACGAGCAGTACTTC.

This clone was observed a single time. V usage is TRBV15 and J usage is TRBJ2-3; D gene uncertain. The CDR3 has 12 residues. The germline CDR1 and CDR2 sequences are LNHNV and YYDKDF (reference sequence). Trimming left V 1 base short and J 5 bases short, with 4 bases between. The CDR3 region is CATSRAGDTQYF. As DNA, the CDR3 is TGTGCCACCAGCAGAGCAGGAGATACGCAGTATTTT.

The chain links TRBV5-1 to TRBJ2-1; 13 positions agree with TRBD2. Looked up from germline, CDR1 is SGHRS and CDR2 is YFSETQ. CDR3 size: 18 residues. V was pared by 4 bases and J by 1 base, with 8 bases of the junction left unmatched. Written as DNA, the CDR3 is TGCGCCAGCAGCGGATCGACTAGCGGGGGGCGTTCCTACAATGAGCAGTTCTTC. Its protein is CASSGSTSGGRSYNEQFF.

The gene calls are TRBV7-2 and TRBJ2-7, with 7 bases identical to TRBD2. Germline CDR1 reads SGHTA; CDR2 reads FQGNSA. With 2 bases clipped from V and 4 bases from J, the junction kept 5 bases outside the gene matches. The CDR3 has 14 residues. CDR3 sequence reads: CASSLSWREYEQYF. DNA of the CDR3: TGTGCCAGCAGCTTAAGCTGGCGGGAGTACGAGCAGTACTTC.

The rearrangement joins TRBV7-2 to TRBJ2-7, with a tentative D call TRBD2 (6 bases). Germline V gene sequence: CDR1 SGHTA, CDR2 FQGNSA. Trimming left V 5 bases short and J 3 bases short, with 20 bases between. The CDR3 has 16 amino acids. As DNA, the CDR3 is TGTGCCAGCAGCCAAGGGCGGGGTGGGGAGAACTACGAGCAGTACTTC. It codes for CASSQGRGGENYEQYF.

The rearrangement joins TRBV25-1 to TRBJ1-2, with TRBD1 matching over 9 bases. The CDR3 runs to 13 residues. After removal of 4 bases from V and 4 bases from J, the junction contained 1 base not matched to a gene. The germline V gene has CDR1 MGHDK and CDR2 SYGVNS. In DNA form, the CDR3 reads TGTGCCAGCAGTGGGGACAGGGCCTATGGCTACACCTTC. Protein product: CASSGDRAYGYTF.

The chain recombines TRBV5-1 with TRBJ1-6; 7 bases are a match to TRBD1. Germline trimming cut 4 bases from V and 10 bases from J; bases unmatched to any gene: 11. Germline V gene sequence: CDR1 SGHRS, CDR2 YFSETQ. This CDR3 spans 15 amino acids. CDR3 in amino acids: CASSRGQPLSSPLHF. As DNA, the CDR3 is TGCGCCAGCAGCAGGGGACAGCCACTGTCCTCACCCCTCCACTTT.

This sequence joins TRBV11-2 and TRBJ1-2, with D perhaps matching TRBD1 (5 bases). Germline V CDR1 and CDR2: SGHAT, FQNNGV. Trimming stripped 4 bases from V and 6 bases from J, with 12 bases between. The CDR3 covers 13 residues. The CDR3 loop is CASSSRRDHGYTF. CDR3 sequence (DNA): TGTGCCAGCAGCTCCCGGAGGGACCATGGCTACACCTTC.

The CDR3 region has the DNA TGTGCCAGCAGCTTAATACGGGGGGTTGGGTTCTACGAGCAGTACTTC. Protein sequence: CASSLIRGVGFYEQYF. The V and J genes are TRBV7-2 and TRBJ2-7; TRBD2 agrees at 7 bases. Germline V gene data show CDR1 as SGHTA and CDR2 as FQGNSA. Trimming removed 2 bases from V and 3 bases from J; junction bases left unmatched: 10. This CDR3 is built from 16 residues.

The V and J genes are TRBV27 and TRBJ2-7, with D maybe TRBD2 (6 bases). Trimming stripped 5 bases from V and 0 bases from J, with 17 bases between. The CDR3 is 16 amino acids. The germline CDR1 and CDR2 sequences are MNHEY and SMNVEV (reference sequence). In nucleotides, the CDR3 is TGTGCCAGCAGTATAGGGCTAGCGTCGAGCTCCTACGAGCAGTACTTC. Translating it yields CASSIGLASSSYEQYF.

The chain joins TRBV5-1 to TRBJ2-1, with 11 bases lining up with TRBD1. This CDR3 comprises 15 residues. V lost 4 bases, J lost 7 bases, and 7 bases stayed unmatched. Germline assignment: CDR1 SGHRS and CDR2 YFSETQ. CDR3 sequence (DNA): TGCGCCAGCAGCATGGACAGGGGGCACGGGAATGAGCAGTTCTTC. Translating gives CASSMDRGHGNEQFF.

This chain joins TRBV9 and TRBJ1-1; TRBD1 agrees at 7 bases. Trimming took 3 bases from V and 12 from J; bases not matched to a gene: 14. CDR1 and CDR2 from the germline V gene are SGDLS and YYNGEE. This CDR3 comprises 14 residues. CDR3 coding DNA: TGTGCCAGCAGCGCCGATGTGACAGGGAAACATTCTTTCTTT. It codes for CASSADVTGKHSFF.

The V call is TRBV27, the J call TRBJ2-7; 8 nucleotides line up with TRBD1. V dropped 7 bases and J dropped 5; count of bases not matched to a gene: 10. This CDR3 contains 14 residues. Germline values: CDR1 MNHEY, CDR2 SMNVEV (reference sequence). The CDR3 DNA reads as TGTGCCAGCACCCCGACAGGGGTAAACCACGAGCAGTACTTC. Its translation is CASTPTGVNHEQYF.

This clone came up once. J is TRBJ2-2 and V is TRBV9, with D unclear. The CDR3 runs to 17 residues. From germline, CDR1 is SGDLS and CDR2 YYNGEE. Trimming pared 0 bases from V and 0 bases from J, leaving 12 bases between. CDR3 protein: CASSVDSLGSNTGELFF. CDR3 sequence (DNA): TGTGCCAGCAGCGTAGACTCCCTAGGTTCGAACACCGGGGAGCTGTTTTTT.

The rearrangement joins TRBV11-2 to TRBJ2-3, with 9 bases identical to TRBD2. The CDR3 has 16 residues. Trimming at V came to 5 bases and at J to 3 bases, leaving 9 bases not matched to a gene. Germline V lookup: CDR1 SGHAT, CDR2 FQNNGV. The chain's CDR3 is CASSRRLAAQTDTQYF. DNA of the CDR3: TGTGCCAGCAGCCGAAGACTAGCGGCTCAAACAGATACGCAGTATTTT.

V is TRBV6-1 and J is TRBJ1-5; D unresolved. V lost 3 bases and J 2 bases, leaving 5 bases between the germline ends. The germline V gene has CDR1 MNHNS and CDR2 SASEGT. The CDR3 loop spans 13 amino acids. In DNA form, the CDR3 reads TGTGCCAGCAGTGATGGCCGCAATCAGCCCCAGCATTTT. It yields the protein CASSDGRNQPQHF.

The chain links TRBV4-3 to TRBJ2-2; 9 nucleotides agree with TRBD2. The length of the CDR3 is 16 residues. Germline CDR1 and CDR2: LGHNA and YSLEER. V lost 0 bases to trimming and J lost 1 base; unmatched junction nucleotides: 0. The CDR3, as DNA: TGCGCCAGCAGCCAAGAACTAGCGGGGAACACCGGGGAGCTGTTTTTT. The encoded protein is CASSQELAGNTGELFF.

The V call is TRBV10-3, the J call TRBJ2-7; possibly TRBD2 for D (6 bases). The ends were cut back, 4 bases at V and 0 bases at J, with 10 bases in the middle. Germline assignment: CDR1 ENHRY and CDR2 SYGVKD. The CDR3 is 14 residues long. CDR3 sequence reads: CAISGVADSYEQYF. CDR3 bases: TGTGCCATCAGTGGGGTAGCGGACTCCTACGAGCAGTACTTC.

The gene calls are TRBV6-5 and TRBJ1-6; D unresolved. The V end lost 5 bases, the J end lost 2 bases, and 10 bases lay between the germline ends. The V gene's germline CDR1 is MNHEY and CDR2 SVGAGI. The CDR3 length is 15 residues. The CDR3 sequence is CASSKNRAYNSPLHF. The DNA for the CDR3 is TGTGCCAGCAGTAAAAATAGGGCCTATAATTCACCCCTCCACTTT.

The gene calls are TRBV6-4 and TRBJ2-3, with TRBD2 matching 7 bases. Germline-derived CDR1 and CDR2 are MRHNA and SNTAGT. V shed 2 bases and J 3 bases; nucleotides not matched to a gene: 2. This CDR3 comprises 14 residues. In DNA, the CDR3 is TGTGCCAGCAGTGACGGGCGGGAGACAGATACGCAGTATTTT. It specifies CASSDGRETDTQYF.

The V call is TRBV7-2, the J call TRBJ1-1; 8 bases are shared with TRBD1. This CDR3 is 14 amino acids long. V trimming: 4 bases; J trimming: 4 bases; junction bases outside the gene matches: 5. Germline CDR1 and CDR2: SGHTA and FQGNSA. CDR3: CASSYGQGRTEAFF. The CDR3 DNA reads TGTGCCAGCAGCTACGGACAGGGTCGCACTGAAGCTTTCTTT.

V gene TRBV5-1 combines with J gene TRBJ1-3, with 8 bases identical to TRBD1. CDR1 is SGHRS and CDR2 is YFSETQ in the germline V gene. The CDR3 length is 18 residues. The ends lost 2 bases at V and 0 bases at J; junction bases unmatched: 10. In nucleotides, the CDR3 is TGCGCCAGCAGCTTTTTTGGACAGGGCCAGGGCTCTGGAAACACCATATATTTT. This sequence encodes CASSFFGQGQGSGNTIYF. The complete variable domain, with remaining parts taken from reference TRBV5-1 and TRBJ1-3, reads KAGVTQTPRYLIKTRGQQVTLSCSPISGHRSVSWYQQTPGQGLQFLFEYFSETQRNKGNFPGRFSGRQFSNSRSEMNVSTLELGDSALYLCASSFFGQGQGSGNTIYFGEGSWLTVV.

The V gene is TRBV28, the J gene TRBJ2-7; the D gene is possibly TRBD1 (6 bases). Trimming removed 7 bases from V and 2 bases from J, with 15 bases in between. Germline CDR1 and CDR2: MDHEN and SYDVKM. The CDR3 loop spans 14 amino acids. As DNA, the CDR3 is TGTGCCAGCACCTCCCCCAGGGGCCCCTACGAGCAGTACTTC. It translates to CASTSPRGPYEQYF.

J is TRBJ1-1 and V is TRBV11-2; D not certain. V was clipped by 0 bases and J by 5 bases, with 4 bases between them. Germline V gene sequence: CDR1 SGHAT, CDR2 FQNNGV. The CDR3 spans 12 residues. CDR3 loop: CASSLDLTEAFF. The CDR3 nucleotides read TGTGCCAGCAGCTTAGATTTAACTGAAGCTTTCTTT. Full variable domain (rest looked up from reference TRBV11-2 and TRBJ1-1): EAGVAQSPRYKIIEKRQSVAFWCNPISGHATLYWYQQILGQGPKLLIQFQNNGVVDDSQLPKDRFSAERLKGVDSTLKIQPAKLEDSAVYLCASSLDLTEAFFGQGTRLTVV.

For the CDR3, the DNA is TGTGCCAGCAGAGCCGACATTGACAGGGATAAAGAGACCCAGTACTTC. Its translation: CASRADIDRDKETQYF. V gene TRBV28 combines with J gene TRBJ2-5; TRBD1 matches at 7 bases. V lost 6 bases, J lost 3 bases, and 13 bases stayed unmatched. The CDR3 loop spans 16 amino acids. The germline gives CDR1 MDHEN, CDR2 SYDVKM.

The V gene is TRBV7-7, the J gene TRBJ2-1, with D uncertain. The CDR3 is made up of 15 amino acids. The ends were cut back, 1 base at V and 0 bases at J, with 7 bases in the middle. Germline V gives CDR1 SSHAT, CDR2 FNYEAQ (reference sequence). CDR3 loop: CASSLVASSYNEQFF. The DNA of the CDR3 is TGTGCCAGCAGCTTAGTAGCTAGCTCCTACAATGAGCAGTTCTTC.